This T cell receptor beta chain appears in the sequencing data of a study of somatic mutations in cytotoxic T cells in rheumatoid arthritis. Study-wide results and caveats: Relative to age-matched healthy controls, rheumatoid arthritis patients did not differ significantly in CD8+ T-cell clonality.

A remark on this clone: The target antigen is unknown.

The germline CDR1 and CDR2 sequences are MGHRA and YSYEKL. There are 15 residues in the CDR3. With 1 base clipped from V and 1 base from J, the junction kept 3 bases outside the gene matches. Here immunoSEQ multiplex PCR was the method, and the copy in TCRdb shows in-frame clones only, minus some. This table has over 10,000 clones, approximately 74% appearing once. V usage is TRBV4-1 and J usage is TRBJ1-1, with 7 bases identical to TRBD1. The clonotype comes from an older man in good health. Sequencing used CD8+ T cells sorted from blood. This chain's CDR3 is CASSQVTGKNTEAFF. CDR3 DNA: TGCGCCAGCAGCCAAGTGACAGGGAAGAACACTGAAGCTTTCTTT.